This T cell receptor (beta chain) is from a study of blood T cell repertoires in COVID-19. The germline V gene has CDR1 LGHDT and CDR2 YNNKEL (reference sequence). V lost 4 bases and J lost 7; bases outside the gene matches: 14. This CDR3 region has 16 residues. The assay was immunoSEQ multiplex PCR, and TCRdb's table has in-frame clones only and misses some. The data contain 150,000 to 200,000 clones, around four fifths of them singletons. Grouping used clinical history reported by participants in a survey and questionnaire. The receptor comes from a woman in her 50s in a cohort exposed to, infected with or recovered from COVID-19 (not recorded which). Material for sequencing was PBMCs or T cells enriched from blood (not recorded which). The V and J genes are TRBV3-1 (or the pseudogene TRBV3-2) and TRBJ1-2; 8 bases match TRBD1. The CDR3 region has the DNA TGTGCCAGCAGCCGAAATGGGGGACAGGAATTCCGTGGCTACACCTTC. It encodes CASSRNGGQEFRGYTF.